These 2 T cell receptor beta chains originate from one sample sequenced in a study of blood T cell repertoires in COVID-19. Assay used: immunoSEQ multiplex PCR; TCRdb lists only in-frame clones, some missing. The table lists 220,000 or so clones, roughly 89% of them singletons. Sequences were obtained from peripheral blood. Source of these receptors: a man aged 55 to 70 who had recovered from COVID-19.

The chain carries TRBV19 and TRBJ2-4; 11 nucleotides agree with TRBD2. The CDR3 contains 16 residues. V was pared by 4 bases and J by 2 bases, with 4 bases of the junction left unmatched. Germline lookup yields CDR1 LNHDA and CDR2 SQIVND (reference sequence). The CDR3 DNA reads as TGTGCCAGTAGTAGCACTAGCGGGAGCCCCAAAAACATTCAGTACTTC. Translating gives CASSSTSGSPKNIQYF.

The J gene is TRBJ1-1, the V gene TRBV2, with D maybe TRBD1 (5 bases). CDR3 length equals 14 residues. Germline values: CDR1 SNHLY, CDR2 FYNNEI. Trimming took 4 bases from V and 0 from J, leaving 9 bases between them. The CDR3 loop reads CASSASGLNTEAFF. CDR3 coding DNA: TGTGCCAGCAGTGCTTCAGGGTTGAACACTGAAGCTTTCTTT.